This T cell receptor (beta chain) was sequenced during a study of T cell repertoires in cytomegalovirus infection. Across the study: Well-studied HLA-B-restricted CMV epitopes were used in the study alongside recently identified HLA-C-restricted ones.

CDR1 and CDR2 (germline): ENHRY, SYGVKD. This CDR3 has 13 residues. Trimming cost V 3 bases and J 7 bases, with 10 bases left between them. Comment on this clonotype: Its cognate antigen is unknown.

TCRdb recomputed calls from the reads with MiXCR, one row per CDR3 protein. The data hold about 700,000 distinct CDR3 sequences, with about 30% observed a single time. Findings and limits, study-wide: Clonotype analysis showed dominance of the ex vivo response by HLA-C-restricted CMV-specific TCR beta clonotypes.

The TCR originated in a human donor in good health (CMV status not recorded). Some clones in this sample may be carry-over from other donors' samples. Sample: cultured PBMCs, taken from culture after CMV antigen stimulation. The chain has TRBV10-3 and TRBJ1-3; D call uncertain. CDR3 sequence reads: CAISDWESNTIYF. The CDR3 nucleotides read TGTGCCATCAGTGATTGGGAATCTAACACCATATATTTT.